This TCR beta chain was captured in a study of blood T cell repertoires in COVID-19. TCRdb keeps only in-frame clones here, not all; method: immunoSEQ multiplex PCR. Of some 200,000 clones in the sample, roughly 79% were seen once. Trimming stripped 0 bases from V and 7 bases from J, with 20 bases between. There are 17 residues in the CDR3. In germline, CDR1 is SGHRS, CDR2 YFSETQ. V gene TRBV5-1 combines with J gene TRBJ2-1; TRBD2 might be the D (5 bases). This clonotype was obtained from a human donor with acute or convalescent COVID-19. The donor label of this sample is uncertain. Source material: peripheral blood. CDR3 amino acids: CASSLGASASPQNEQFF. The DNA of the CDR3 is TGCGCCAGCAGCTTGGGAGCTTCGGCTAGCCCTCAAAATGAGCAGTTCTTC.